One sample yielded the 7 T cell receptor beta chains listed below, sequenced in a study of blood T cells in healthy people across ages. The use of a sample-barcoded 5' primer and a J-beta primer mix characterized a second PCR of about 7 to 12 cycles. A single record per CDR3 protein comes from TCRdb applying MiXCR to the 5' RACE reads. The profile shows roughly 800,000 distinct CDR3 sequences, roughly 24% of them singletons. These data are also associated with another study on T cells of mothers and their children.

Sequenced material: blood. The source is a boy aged 5 to 17 in good health.

This chain links TRBV27 with TRBJ2-1; D not certain. Trimming took 3 bases from V and 1 from J, leaving 13 bases between them. The CDR3 sequence is 16 residues long. From germline, CDR1 is MNHEY and CDR2 SMNVEV (reference sequence). CDR3 amino acids: CASSFVAGRSYNEQFF. Written as DNA, the CDR3 is TGTGCCAGCAGTTTTGTTGCCGGCAGGTCCTACAATGAGCAGTTCTTC.

Only a few counts were recorded for this clonotype. The V call is TRBV28, the J call TRBJ2-5; D not resolved. The CDR3 is 11 residues long. V lost 7 bases to trimming and J lost 12 bases, with 15 bases between them. The V gene's germline CDR1 is MDHEN and CDR2 SYDVKM. In DNA form, the CDR3 reads TGTGCCAGCACCGCGAGAACGGCTAAGTACTTC. Residues: CASTARTAKYF.

The chain carries TRBV6-1 and TRBJ1-2; D perhaps matches TRBD1 (6 bases). Per germline, CDR1 MNHNS and CDR2 SASEGT. V was pared by 10 bases and J by 4 bases, with 16 bases between. CDR3 length equals 13 residues. This CDR3 reads CATERDTFYGYTF. The CDR3 DNA reads TGTGCCACTGAGAGGGACACCTTCTATGGCTACACCTTC.

The rearrangement uses TRBV27 and TRBJ1-2; D is perhaps TRBD1 (5 bases). CDR1 and CDR2 (germline): MNHEY, SMNVEV (reference sequence). This CDR3 is built from 13 residues. V lost 1 base and J 7 bases, leaving 10 bases between the germline ends. CDR3 in DNA: TGTGCCAGCAGTTTATACATCGGGGCTGGCTACACCTTC. This encodes CASSLYIGAGYTF.

The rearrangement joins TRBV11-2 to TRBJ2-1, with TRBD2 matching 10 bases. The CDR3 has 15 residues. J was trimmed by 4 bases and V by 6 bases; bases with no gene match: 6. Looked up from germline, CDR1 is SGHAT and CDR2 is FQNNGV. The CDR3 protein is CASRLKTSGYNEQFF. The CDR3 region has the DNA TGTGCCAGCAGGTTAAAGACTAGCGGGTACAATGAGCAGTTCTTC.

This clonotype was seen a few times. The V gene is TRBV4-1, the J gene TRBJ1-1; the D gene is possibly TRBD1 (5 bases). This CDR3 comprises 19 residues. Germline CDR1 is MGHRA and CDR2 is YSYEKL. V was clipped by 1 base and J by 3 bases, with 24 bases between them. The CDR3 nucleotides read TGCGCCAGCAGCCAAGCGTCCCGCGGTGCTGCAGGGAGGTACACTGAAGCTTTCTTT. Protein: CASSQASRGAAGRYTEAFF.

The chain has TRBV11-2 and TRBJ1-1; unclear D gene. In germline, CDR1 is SGHAT, CDR2 FQNNGV. The germline V and J ends were trimmed by 6 bases and 4 bases, with 12 bases remaining between them. This CDR3 region has 13 residues. The CDR3 reads CASRERSGTEAFF. The CDR3 nucleotides read TGTGCCAGCAGGGAACGATCAGGCACTGAAGCTTTCTTT.